Shown below are 18 T cell receptor beta chains from a single sample sequenced in a study of blood T cell repertoires in COVID-19. Method: immunoSEQ multiplex PCR; TCRdb's copy keeps in-frame clones and lacks some. This sample yields more than 110,000 clones, of which approximately 87% are seen a single time; 3.5% to 4.5% belongs to the top ten. Sequenced: peripheral blood. The receptors here all came from a middle-aged woman with acute or convalescent COVID-19.

V and J are TRBV7-6 and TRBJ2-7, with D perhaps TRBD1 (6 bases). The CDR3 runs to 13 residues. CDR1 and CDR2 from the germline V gene are SGHVS and FNYEAQ. V was shortened by 4 bases and J by 4 bases, with 11 bases between the two germline ends. The CDR3 here is CASSSITGYEQYF. CDR3 coding DNA: TGTGCCAGCAGCTCCATTACAGGGTACGAGCAGTACTTC.

The V gene is TRBV6-5, the J gene TRBJ1-1; D remains unclear. CDR3 length: 15 residues. Per the germline V gene, CDR1 is MNHEY and CDR2 is SVGAGI. The V end lost 7 bases, the J end lost 0 bases, and 15 bases lay between the germline ends. CDR3 DNA: TGTGCCAGCAACCCGCGAGAGCTGTTGAACACTGAAGCTTTCTTT. It translates to CASNPRELLNTEAFF.

The rearrangement joins TRBV7-2 to TRBJ2-3; perhaps TRBD2 as D (5 bases). The germline V and J ends were trimmed by 5 bases and 1 base, with 16 bases remaining between them. Looked up from germline, CDR1 is SGHTA and CDR2 is FQGNSA. The CDR3 has 16 residues. The CDR3 reads CASSQEGGSRTDTQYF. The CDR3 DNA follows: TGTGCCAGCAGCCAAGAGGGCGGTTCACGCACAGATACGCAGTATTTT.

The chain carries TRBV5-1 and TRBJ1-1; 8 positions match TRBD1. The CDR3 spans 16 residues. The germline V gene has CDR1 SGHRS and CDR2 YFSETQ. V trimming: 3 bases; J trimming: 4 bases; junction bases outside the gene matches: 11. The CDR3 loop is CASSSGGQGRSTEAFF. The CDR3 DNA follows: TGCGCCAGCAGCTCAGGAGGACAGGGAAGGTCCACTGAAGCTTTCTTT.

CDR3 nucleotides: TGTGCCAGCAGTTACTTCTTCGGGACTAGCGGGGAGACCCAGTACTTC. Its protein product is CASSYFFGTSGETQYF. The chain carries TRBV6-2 or TRBV6-3 and TRBJ2-5, with 12 bases matching TRBD2. Germline-derived CDR1 and CDR2 are MNHEY and SVGEGT. CDR3 length equals 16 residues. V gave up 1 base and J gave up 5 bases; unmatched junction bases: 5.

The gene calls are TRBV3-1 (or the pseudogene TRBV3-2) and TRBJ2-7, with D perhaps TRBD2 (5 bases). This CDR3 has 13 amino acids. V was cut by 2 bases and J by 4 bases, with 9 bases left in between. The germline CDR1 and CDR2 sequences are LGHDT and YNNKEL (reference sequence). This chain's CDR3 is CASSQRDYYEQYF. The CDR3 bases are TGTGCCAGCAGCCAAAGAGACTATTACGAGCAGTACTTC.

The rearrangement joins TRBV7-2 to TRBJ1-2; D is perhaps TRBD1 (6 bases). The length of the CDR3 is 15 residues. The V end lost 4 bases, the J end lost 2 bases, and 14 bases lay between the germline ends. CDR1 is SGHTA, CDR2 FQGNSA, per germline. In DNA form, the CDR3 reads TGTGCCAGCAGCTCATACAGGGAAATAAACTATGGCTACACCTTC. Its protein product is CASSSYREINYGYTF.

This clone came up once. The genes are TRBV10-1 and TRBJ1-3; D remains unclear. Trimming shortened V by 7 bases and J by 8 bases, and 12 bases separated the two germline ends. Germline-derived CDR1 and CDR2 are WNHNN and SYGVQD (reference sequence). This CDR3 comprises 12 residues. The CDR3, as DNA: TGCGCCAGCATACTCCCTGATTACACCATATATTTT. Protein sequence: CASILPDYTIYF.

The gene calls are TRBV2 and TRBJ1-1; TRBD1 is a possible D gene (6 bases). This CDR3 spans 15 amino acids. Germline CDR1 is SNHLY and CDR2 is FYNNEI. Between the trimmed V and J ends, which lost 2 bases and 1 base, there was a span of 11 bases. CDR3: CASSERQVTNTEAFF. The CDR3 region has the DNA TGTGCCAGCAGTGAACGACAGGTGACGAACACTGAAGCTTTCTTT.

The chain's CDR3 is CASSSVSSNQPQHF. In nucleotides, the CDR3 is TGTGCCAGCAGTTCCGTCTCTAGCAATCAGCCCCAGCATTTT. The genes are TRBV27 and TRBJ1-5; unclear D gene. Germline values: CDR1 MNHEY, CDR2 SMNVEV (reference sequence). The CDR3 covers 14 residues. Trimming took off 4 bases at V and 0 bases at J, with 7 bases between the two ends.

This clone is labeled as medium-sized. V is TRBV6-2 or TRBV6-3 and J is TRBJ2-5; 11 bases match TRBD2. The germline CDR1 and CDR2 sequences are MNHEY and SVGEGT. Germline trimming cut 2 bases from V and 4 bases from J; bases unmatched to any gene: 9. This CDR3 is 17 amino acids long. The CDR3 region has the DNA TGTGCCAGCAGTTACACGTTAGCGGGGGGGCCACGAGAGACCCAGTACTTC. Translation: CASSYTLAGGPRETQYF.

This rearrangement joins TRBV19 to TRBJ2-1; perhaps TRBD2 as D (6 bases). This CDR3 is 14 amino acids long. V dropped 11 bases and J dropped 0 bases, with 14 bases sitting between them. Germline CDR1 is LNHDA and CDR2 is SQIVND (reference sequence). The CDR3 nucleotides are TGTGCCTCTGGGTTAGCGGACTCCTACAATGAGCAGTTCTTC. This gives the protein CASGLADSYNEQFF.

The CDR3 loop is CASSPFAGPHGANVLTF. The CDR3 DNA sequence: TGTGCCAGCAGTCCCTTCGCGGGACCTCACGGGGCCAACGTCCTGACTTTC. The chain combines TRBV28 with TRBJ2-6; TRBD2 might be the D (6 bases). Per the germline V gene, CDR1 is MDHEN and CDR2 is SYDVKM. The CDR3 runs to 17 residues. Trimming pared 5 bases from V and 4 bases from J, leaving 18 bases between.

The V gene is TRBV4-1, the J gene TRBJ2-2; the match to TRBD1 covers 8 bases. The germline CDR1 and CDR2 sequences are MGHRA and YSYEKL. The trim removed 4 bases at V and 5 bases at J, leaving 0 bases unmatched. This CDR3 contains 13 residues. The CDR3 is CASSRTGTGELFF. As DNA, the CDR3 is TGCGCCAGCAGCCGGACAGGGACCGGGGAGCTGTTTTTT.

CDR3 nucleotide sequence: TGCGCCAGCAGCCTACAGGGGGCTGGGGGTTCACCCCTCCACTTT. This sequence encodes CASSLQGAGGSPLHF. The chain joins TRBV4-3 to TRBJ1-6; 9 nucleotides match TRBD1. CDR3 length: 15 residues. Germline V gene data show CDR1 as LGHNA and CDR2 as YSLEER. V shed 4 bases and J 9 bases; nucleotides not matched to a gene: 7.

The chain links TRBV9 to TRBJ1-1; 7 bases map to TRBD1. In germline, CDR1 is SGDLS, CDR2 YYNGEE. The CDR3 consists of 14 residues. V trimming: 2 bases; J trimming: 2 bases; junction bases outside the gene matches: 3. The CDR3 protein is CASSVQGENTEAFF. The CDR3 DNA is TGTGCCAGCAGCGTTCAGGGGGAAAACACTGAAGCTTTCTTT.

The V call is TRBV7-2, the J call TRBJ2-5; D is unclear. V gave up 5 bases and J gave up 4 bases, with 14 bases separating them. The CDR3 spans 14 residues. The germline CDR1 and CDR2 sequences are SGHTA and FQGNSA. The CDR3 coding sequence is TGTGCCAGCAGCCCGAGATATAGTGGAGAGACCCAGTACTTC. Protein: CASSPRYSGETQYF.

The chain is built from TRBV3-1 (or the pseudogene TRBV3-2) and TRBJ2-2; 8 bases agree with TRBD2. The CDR3 length is 14 residues. Trimming removed 4 bases from V and 6 bases from J; junction bases left unmatched: 4. Looked up from germline, CDR1 is LGHDT and CDR2 is YNNKEL (reference sequence). CDR3 amino acids: CASSPHGGAGELFF. The CDR3 coding sequence is TGTGCCAGCAGCCCTCACGGGGGGGCCGGGGAGCTGTTTTTT.